These 2 T cell receptor beta chains were sequenced from one sample in a study of blood T cell repertoires in COVID-19. Assay used: immunoSEQ multiplex PCR; TCRdb lists only in-frame clones, some missing. The sample consists of 3,000 to 3,500 clones, 65% to 85% of them appearing once. Sequenced: peripheral blood. Every receptor here comes from a human donor in a cohort sampled during active COVID-19.

In its sample, this clone was seen once. This chain connects TRBV4-2 to TRBJ2-5; TRBD2 aligns across 7 bases. V shed 4 bases, J shed 0 bases, and the junction held 11 bases outside the gene matches. The germline CDR1 and CDR2 sequences are LGHNA and YNFKEQ. The CDR3 runs to 17 residues. CDR3 region: CASSPGSAGVYQETQYF. The CDR3 nucleotides read TGTGCCAGCAGCCCCGGATCGGCGGGGGTTTACCAAGAGACCCAGTACTTC.

This clone appeared once. The chain carries TRBV18 and TRBJ1-5; D is possibly TRBD1 (6 bases). Trimming removed 3 bases at V and 7 bases at J, with 10 bases between. CDR3 length: 13 residues. Germline assignment: CDR1 KGHSH and CDR2 LQKENI. CDR3 in DNA: TGTGCCAGCTCACCTCAGGGGTTCCAGCCCCAGCATTTT. Residues: CASSPQGFQPQHF.